This T cell receptor beta chain was retrieved from a study of blood T cell repertoires in COVID-19. The CDR3 contains 17 residues. The V and J ends lost 1 base and 0 bases respectively, with 13 bases between them. The germline gives CDR1 SGHTA, CDR2 FQGNSA. Authors' processing steps: Using reference gene primer amplification, nucleated cell counts were estimated. Clones were sequenced by immunoSEQ multiplex PCR, and TCRdb holds only the in-frame ones, with some missing. That table gives V, J and clone size, and the DNA gave D and trimming. In the table there are about 98,000 clones, 70% to 85% of which are singletons.

The sequence was collected from a man aged 65 to 85 with active or convalescent COVID-19. The sample taken for sequencing was peripheral blood. The chain couples TRBV7-2 to TRBJ1-3; no definite D call. The CDR3 coding sequence is TGTGCCAGCAGCTTAGAGGCAGGTTTTCTCTCTGGAAACACCATATATTTT. Its protein product is CASSLEAGFLSGNTIYF. The full variable domain, in which reference TRBV7-2 and TRBJ1-3 provide the parts outside the CDR3, is GAGVSQSPSNKVTEKGKDVELRCDPISGHTALYWYRQSLGQGLEFLIYFQGNSAPDKSGLPSDRFSAERTGGSVSTLTIQRTQQEDSAVYLCASSLEAGFLSGNTIYFGEGSWLTVV.